A selection of T cell receptor beta chains follows, all from one sample in a study of cytomegalovirus exposure and HLA in healthy donors. The table came from immunoSEQ multiplex PCR; TCRdb's copy has only in-frame clones and leaves some out. The table records about 86,000 clones, 78% of them present only once. Sequenced material: PBMCs. The source is a male donor in good health and CMV-seropositive. CDR3s include the opening cysteine and the closing phenylalanine or tryptophan. The order of the fields is V gene, CDR3 protein.

>TRBV28
CASRDRSNNEQYF
>TRBV5-4
CASSLARLETQYF
>TRBV6-5
CASSGDRGYNSPLHF
>TRBV19
CASSHIQGSGANVLTF
>TRBV7-9
CASSLDSHGELFF
>TRBV6-4
CASSEGTSGGPDPPDTQYF
>TRBV28
CASSLTGGPYEQYF
>TRBV4-2
CASSQAQSLAGSYEQYF
>TRBV6-5
CASRVRGGWSAQYF
>TRBV27
CASSFLGGPMNTEAFF
>TRBV2
CASASTGMNTEAFF
>TRBV2
CASRPYGTGGTQYF
>TRBV5-1
CASSLDGTGNEKLFF
>TRBV28
CASSLPLTKYNEQFF
>TRBV10-2
CASRRDRGETQYF
>TRBV5-1
CASSLRGSGGGGYYGYTF
>TRBV28
CASTESGTYNQPQHF
>TRBV28
CASSSLAGYLHEQYF
>TRBV30
CAWSGLAGALDEQFF
>TRBV6-4
CASSDSPSGGTDTQYF
>TRBV4-3
CASSVTLLSYNEQFF
>TRBV5-4
CASSLVGTGKNYEQYF
>TRBV6-1
CASSGQGNSGNTIYF
>TRBV27
CASGSRQIYGYTF
>TRBV6-4
CASSDGTGSDTQYF
>TRBV13
CASSLMISAGMNEQFF
>TRBV5-1
CASSLRSASGSGGELFF
>TRBV19
CASSIVGGGGSDTQYF
>TRBV28
CASSPQGAGANVLTF
>TRBV27
CASSGSRRNLAKNIQYF
>TRBV9
CASSTWDSYTGELFF
>TRBV19
CASSLTGGGYGYTF
>TRBV30
CAWSSTGGEQYF
>TRBV11-2
CASSFRMTNEKLFF
>TRBV19
CASSPLTQGLGSTNEKLFF
>TRBV19
CASSMQGDQPQHF
>TRBV20-1
CSARDYRELFF
>TRBV15
CATSTRTQTSTDTQYF
>TRBV4-2
CASSQDRTKTDTQYF
>TRBV27
CASSYVSRRGNTYSTDTQYF
>TRBV28
CTSSLLISTTNYGYTF
>TRBV4-2
CASSQDWGGRAGNEQFF
>TRBV6-6
CASSPDRGDYGYTF
>TRBV28
CASSFVGDGTEAFF
>TRBV5-4
CASFAPRAGGSDTQYF
>TRBV28
CASSLGDSGITGELFF
>TRBV6-4
CASSLQAGGNTGELFF
>TRBV28
CASSWGQESPYQPQHF
>TRBV6-5
CASGFEYEQYF
>TRBV5-1
CASSLSAFVGVAHEQFF
>TRBV25-1
CASSDPRTGQGAADTQYF
>TRBV10-3
CAISQRDRGFSGELFF
>TRBV18
CASSPVQGASHEQYF
>TRBV28
CASRRQGYTGELFF